One and the same sample provided the 18 T cell receptor beta chains below, sequenced in a study of shared clonotypes between healthy human individuals. The protocol was immunoSEQ multiplex PCR, while the TCRdb copy is restricted to in-frame clones and leaves out a portion. The sample includes hundreds of thousands of clones, around 75% seen only once; the top ten take approximately 13%. Source material: PBMCs. The receptors derive from a woman aged 40 to 50 in good health. Some clones in this sample may be carry-over from other donors' samples.

V gene TRBV2 combines with J gene TRBJ1-3; D ambiguous. There are 16 residues in the CDR3. Trimming removed 7 bases at V and 2 bases at J, with 18 bases between. Germline CDR1 SNHLY, CDR2 FYNNEI. DNA for the CDR3: TGTGCCAGCACAGATAGTCGTCCGGGGACTGGAAACACCATATATTTT. It specifies CASTDSRPGTGNTIYF.

This clone occurred once. The chain carries TRBV27 and TRBJ2-7, with TRBD1 matching over 9 bases. The V and J ends lost 8 bases and 2 bases, in that order; junction bases with no gene match: 1. This CDR3 spans 12 amino acids. Germline CDR1 and CDR2: MNHEY and SMNVEV (reference sequence). CDR3 DNA sequence: TGTGCCAGCCGGACAGGGGCCTACGAGCAGTACTTC. Translating gives CASRTGAYEQYF.

CDR3 sequence (DNA): TGTGCCAGCAGCTTAGAGGGACTAGCGGGAGACAATGAGCAGTTCTTC. It encodes CASSLEGLAGDNEQFF. The chain links TRBV11-3 to TRBJ2-1; TRBD2 agrees at 14 bases. This CDR3 has 16 residues. With 0 bases clipped from V and 5 bases from J, the junction kept 0 bases outside the gene matches. Per germline, CDR1 SGHNT and CDR2 YENEEA.

The chain is built from TRBV10-1 and TRBJ1-1; possible D gene TRBD1, 5 bases. Germline loops: CDR1 WNHNN, CDR2 SYGVQD (reference sequence). Trimming took off 3 bases at V and 0 bases at J, with 11 bases between the two ends. This CDR3 is built from 15 residues. CDR3 loop: CASSDGGLMNTEAFF. In DNA form, the CDR3 reads TGCGCCAGCAGTGATGGGGGTCTAATGAACACTGAAGCTTTCTTT.

Comments on this clone: Being one base from a much bigger clone, this may be a read error. Other DNA sequences of this sample code for an identical CDR3. The gene calls are TRBV5-1 and TRBJ1-2; weak D call: TRBD1 (6 bases). This CDR3 has 17 residues. CDR1 and CDR2 (germline): SGHRS, YFSETQ. In nucleotides, the CDR3 is TGCGCCAGTAGCTTGCCCCTTCAACAGGGAATTGGAAGTGGCTACACCTTC. Translating it yields CASSLPLQQGIGSGYTF.

The chain is built from TRBV7-7 and TRBJ2-5; a possible D gene is TRBD2 (5 bases). CDR1 is SSHAT and CDR2 is FNYEAQ in the germline V gene (reference sequence). V was clipped by 5 bases and J by 6 bases, with 16 bases between them. The CDR3 contains 14 residues. CDR3 sequence: CASSLSAGRQTQYF. The CDR3 bases are TGTGCCAGCAGCCTCTCGGCGGGTAGGCAGACCCAGTACTTC.

This rearrangement joins TRBV14 to TRBJ2-7, with D maybe TRBD1 (5 bases). The ends were cut back, 6 bases at V and 7 bases at J, with 22 bases in the middle. This CDR3 spans 15 amino acids. Per germline, CDR1 SGHDN and CDR2 FVKESK. In nucleotides, the CDR3 is TGTGCCAGCAGACCAGGCGGCCAGGGTGGTGTTGAGCAGTACTTC. Translating it yields CASRPGGQGGVEQYF.

This rearrangement joins TRBV30 to TRBJ1-2; D perhaps matches TRBD1 (5 bases). Germline V gene data show CDR1 as GTSNPN and CDR2 as SVGIG (reference sequence). V was trimmed by 0 bases and J by 7 bases, leaving 12 bases between them. The CDR3 loop spans 13 amino acids. The CDR3 sequence: CAWSVSGAAGYTF. CDR3 DNA sequence: TGTGCCTGGAGTGTATCCGGGGCGGCTGGCTACACCTTC.

The V gene is TRBV7-6, the J gene TRBJ2-5; D is uncertain. The CDR3 loop spans 12 amino acids. The germline gives CDR1 SGHVS, CDR2 FNYEAQ. V dropped 5 bases and J dropped 2 bases, with 6 bases sitting between them. This CDR3 is CASSPGQETQYF. CDR3 nucleotides: TGTGCCAGCAGCCCAGGACAAGAGACCCAGTACTTC.

This chain connects TRBV4-1 to TRBJ2-7, with D tentatively TRBD2 (5 bases). Germline-derived CDR1 and CDR2 are MGHRA and YSYEKL. This CDR3 region has 14 residues. Trimming pared 6 bases from V and 6 bases from J, leaving 18 bases between. CDR3 region: CASRPVGERTEQYF. Here the CDR3 DNA reads TGCGCCAGCAGACCCGTGGGAGAGCGTACCGAGCAGTACTTC.

The rearrangement uses TRBV7-3 and TRBJ2-2; 12 bases are shared with TRBD2. V was clipped by 0 bases and J by 7 bases; unmatched bases: 12. The CDR3 extends over 19 amino acids. CDR1 is SGHTA, CDR2 FQGTGA, per germline. The chain's CDR3 is CASSLTGVTSGSGGGELFF. The CDR3 bases are TGTGCCAGCAGCTTAACCGGGGTGACTAGCGGGAGTGGTGGCGGGGAGCTGTTTTTT.

The chain employs TRBV4-2 and TRBJ2-7, with 12 bases aligning to TRBD2. The trim removed 4 bases at V and 4 bases at J, leaving 5 bases unmatched. The CDR3 covers 15 residues. Germline V gene data show CDR1 as LGHNA and CDR2 as YNFKEQ. CDR3 amino acids: CASSLRLAGDYEQYF. As DNA, the CDR3 is TGTGCCAGCAGCCTCCGACTAGCGGGAGATTACGAGCAGTACTTC.

The CDR3: CASSSGLLQHYEQYF. In nucleotides, the CDR3 is TGTGCCAGCAGTTCGGGACTGTTACAACACTACGAGCAGTACTTC. The J gene is TRBJ2-7, the V gene TRBV28, with D perhaps TRBD2 (6 bases). This CDR3 has 15 amino acids. The germline V gene encodes CDR1 MDHEN and CDR2 SYDVKM. The V gene lost 4 bases and the J gene lost 3 bases, with 16 bases spanning the gap.

This clone was picked up one time. DNA for the CDR3: TGTGCCAGCAGTTTATCGACTAGCGGGAGAAACGAGCAGTACTTC. It specifies CASSLSTSGRNEQYF. V and J are TRBV27 and TRBJ2-7; 12 bases align to TRBD2. The trim removed 0 bases at V and 5 bases at J, leaving 2 bases unmatched. CDR3 size: 15 residues. CDR1 and CDR2 from the germline V gene are MNHEY and SMNVEV (reference sequence).

The chain couples TRBV6-1 to TRBJ1-2; TRBD1 might be the D (6 bases). Germline V gives CDR1 MNHNS, CDR2 SASEGT. With 10 bases removed from V and 8 bases from J, the gap between germline ends came to 20 bases. CDR3 length equals 13 residues. In DNA form, the CDR3 reads TGTGCCACGCCGGGACAAGGAAAGTTAGGCTACACCTTC. Translated: CATPGQGKLGYTF.

V is TRBV7-2 and J is TRBJ2-3; 13 bases agree with TRBD2. J lost 8 bases, V lost 5 bases, and 10 bases had no gene match. The CDR3 runs 16 residues. Germline CDR1 reads SGHTA; CDR2 reads FQGNSA. The CDR3 protein is CASSPGTSGMWGTQYF. The CDR3 DNA sequence: TGTGCCAGCAGCCCCGGGACTAGCGGGATGTGGGGTACGCAGTATTTT.

This clone was counted a single time. The rearrangement uses TRBV27 and TRBJ2-7; D assignment may be TRBD1 or TRBD2 (7 bases each). The CDR3 has 16 residues. Per the germline V gene, CDR1 is MNHEY and CDR2 is SMNVEV (reference sequence). V lost 5 bases to trimming and J lost 4 bases, with 21 bases between them. The CDR3 coding sequence is TGTGCCAGCAGTCTAAGGGCAGGGGGGGTGATATACGAGCAGTACTTC. This sequence encodes CASSLRAGGVIYEQYF.

The chain joins TRBV9 to TRBJ2-7; 8 bases fit TRBD2. The V segment lost 4 bases and the J segment 2 bases; nucleotides outside the gene matches: 11. The CDR3 loop spans 16 amino acids. Germline values: CDR1 SGDLS, CDR2 YYNGEE. The CDR3 coding sequence is TGTGCCAGCAGCACCACCGGGACTAGTAGGGCCTACGAGCAGTACTTC. It encodes CASSTTGTSRAYEQYF.